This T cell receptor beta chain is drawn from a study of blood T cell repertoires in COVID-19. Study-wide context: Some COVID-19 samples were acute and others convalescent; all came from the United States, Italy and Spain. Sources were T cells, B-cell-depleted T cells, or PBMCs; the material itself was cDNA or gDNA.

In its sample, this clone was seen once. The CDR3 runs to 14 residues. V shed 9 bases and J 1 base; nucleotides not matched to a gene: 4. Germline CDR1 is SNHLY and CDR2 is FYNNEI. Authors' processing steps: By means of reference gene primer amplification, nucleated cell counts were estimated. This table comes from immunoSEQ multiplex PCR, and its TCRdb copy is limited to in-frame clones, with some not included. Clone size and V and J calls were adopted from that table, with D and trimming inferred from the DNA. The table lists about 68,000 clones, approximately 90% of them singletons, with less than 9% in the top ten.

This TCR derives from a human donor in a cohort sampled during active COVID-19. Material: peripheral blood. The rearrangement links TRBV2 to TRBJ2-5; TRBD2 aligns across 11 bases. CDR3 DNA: TGTGCCAGGTCGACTAGCGGGACCCAAGAGACCCAGTACTTC. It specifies CARSTSGTQETQYF.